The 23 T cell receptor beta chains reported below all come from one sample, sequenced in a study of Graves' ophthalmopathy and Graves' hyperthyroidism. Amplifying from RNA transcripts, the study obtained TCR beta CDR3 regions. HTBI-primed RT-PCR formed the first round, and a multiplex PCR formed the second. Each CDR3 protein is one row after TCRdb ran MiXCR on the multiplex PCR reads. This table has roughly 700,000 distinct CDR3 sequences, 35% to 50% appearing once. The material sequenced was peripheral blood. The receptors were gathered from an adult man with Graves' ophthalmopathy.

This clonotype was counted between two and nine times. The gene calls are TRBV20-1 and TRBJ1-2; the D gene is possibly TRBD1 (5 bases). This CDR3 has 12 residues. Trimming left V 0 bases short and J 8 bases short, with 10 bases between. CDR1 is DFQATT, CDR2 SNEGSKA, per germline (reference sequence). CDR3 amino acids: CSARDHRDGYTF. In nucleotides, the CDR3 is TGCAGTGCTAGAGATCATCGGGACGGCTACACCTTC.

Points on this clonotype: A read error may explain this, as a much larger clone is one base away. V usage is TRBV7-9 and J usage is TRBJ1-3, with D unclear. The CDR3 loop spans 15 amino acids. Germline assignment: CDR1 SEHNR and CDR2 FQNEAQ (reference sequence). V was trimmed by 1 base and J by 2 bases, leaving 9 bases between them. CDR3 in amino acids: CASSLGSLPGNTIYF. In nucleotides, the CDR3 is TGTGCCAGCAGCTTAGGCTCACTCCCTGGAAACACCATATATTTT.

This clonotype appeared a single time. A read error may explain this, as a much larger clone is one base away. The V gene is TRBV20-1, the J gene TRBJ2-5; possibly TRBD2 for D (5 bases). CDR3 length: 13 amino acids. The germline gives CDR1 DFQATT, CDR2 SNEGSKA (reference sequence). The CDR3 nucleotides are TGCAGTACTAGGGTTGGACTGCAGGAGACCCAGTACTTC. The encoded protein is CSTRVGLQETQYF.

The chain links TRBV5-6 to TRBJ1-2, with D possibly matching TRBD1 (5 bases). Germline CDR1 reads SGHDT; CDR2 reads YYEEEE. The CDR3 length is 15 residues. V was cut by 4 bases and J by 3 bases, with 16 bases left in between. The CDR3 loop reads CASSPDGGRDYGYTF. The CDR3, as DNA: TGTGCCAGCAGCCCGGACGGGGGTCGGGACTATGGCTACACCTTC.

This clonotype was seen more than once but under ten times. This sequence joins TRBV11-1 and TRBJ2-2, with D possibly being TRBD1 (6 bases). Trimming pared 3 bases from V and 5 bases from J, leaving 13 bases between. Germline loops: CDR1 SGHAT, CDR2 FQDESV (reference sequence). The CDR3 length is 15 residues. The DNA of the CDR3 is TGTGCCAGCAGCTTCCAAGCAGGGGAGACCGGGGAGCTGTTTTTT. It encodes CASSFQAGETGELFF.

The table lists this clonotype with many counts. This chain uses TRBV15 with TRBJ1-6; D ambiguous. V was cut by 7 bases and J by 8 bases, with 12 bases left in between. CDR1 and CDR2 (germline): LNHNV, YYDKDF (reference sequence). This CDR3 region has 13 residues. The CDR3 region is CATTRRMDSPLHF. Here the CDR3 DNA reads TGTGCCACCACACGAAGAATGGATTCACCCCTCCACTTT.

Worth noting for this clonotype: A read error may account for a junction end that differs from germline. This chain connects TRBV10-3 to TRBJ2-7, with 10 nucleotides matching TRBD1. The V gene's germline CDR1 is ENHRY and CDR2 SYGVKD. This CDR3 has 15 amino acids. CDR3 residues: CASSYRDRGVYEQYF. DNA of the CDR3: TGTGCCAGCAGTTACAGGGACAGGGGTGTCTACGAGCAGTACTTC.

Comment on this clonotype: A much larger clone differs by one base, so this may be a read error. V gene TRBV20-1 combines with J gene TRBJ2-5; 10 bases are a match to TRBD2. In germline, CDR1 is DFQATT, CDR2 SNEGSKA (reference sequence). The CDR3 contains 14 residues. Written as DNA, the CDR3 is TGCCGTGCTTCCGGGACTAGCGAGTTGGAGACCCAGTACTTC. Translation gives CRASGTSELETQYF.

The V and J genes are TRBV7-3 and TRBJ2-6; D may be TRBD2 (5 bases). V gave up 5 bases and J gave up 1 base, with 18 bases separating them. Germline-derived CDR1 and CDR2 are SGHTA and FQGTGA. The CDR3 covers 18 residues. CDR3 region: CASSQVGGSNSGANVLTF. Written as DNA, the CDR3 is TGTGCCAGCAGCCAAGTGGGTGGGAGTAATTCTGGGGCCAACGTCCTGACTTTC. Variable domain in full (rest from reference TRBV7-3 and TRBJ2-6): GAGVSQTPSNKVTEKGKYVELRCDPISGHTALYWYRQSLGQGPEFLIYFQGTGAADDSGLPNDRFFAVRPEGSVSTLKIQRTERGDSAVYLCASSQVGGSNSGANVLTFGAGSRLTVL.

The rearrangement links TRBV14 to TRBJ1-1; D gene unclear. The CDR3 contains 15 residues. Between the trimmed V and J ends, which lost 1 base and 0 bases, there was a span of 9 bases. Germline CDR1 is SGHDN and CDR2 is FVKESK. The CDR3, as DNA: TGTGCCAGCAGCCAAGTGAAAGGTCTGAACACTGAAGCTTTCTTT. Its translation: CASSQVKGLNTEAFF. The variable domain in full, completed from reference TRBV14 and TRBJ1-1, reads EAGVTQFPSHSVIEKGQTVTLRCDPISGHDNLYWYRRVMGKEIKFLLHFVKESKQDESGMPNNRFLAERTGGTYSTLKVQPAELEDSGVYFCASSQVKGLNTEAFFGQGTRLTVV.

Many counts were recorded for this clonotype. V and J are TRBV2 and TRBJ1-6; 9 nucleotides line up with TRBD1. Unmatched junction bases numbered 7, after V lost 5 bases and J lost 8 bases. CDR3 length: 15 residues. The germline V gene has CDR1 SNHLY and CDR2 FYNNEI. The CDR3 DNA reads TGTGCCAGCAGTATCCGGGACAGGGCTGATTCACCCCTCCACTTT. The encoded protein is CASSIRDRADSPLHF.

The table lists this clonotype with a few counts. In DNA form, the CDR3 reads TGCAGTGCTAGTCAGGATTCCTACGAGCAGTACTTC. Its protein is CSASQDSYEQYF. This sequence joins TRBV20-1 and TRBJ2-7; D is undetermined. The CDR3 sequence is 12 residues long. Per the germline V gene, CDR1 is DFQATT and CDR2 is SNEGSKA (reference sequence). V lost 3 bases and J lost 1, with 7 bases in between.

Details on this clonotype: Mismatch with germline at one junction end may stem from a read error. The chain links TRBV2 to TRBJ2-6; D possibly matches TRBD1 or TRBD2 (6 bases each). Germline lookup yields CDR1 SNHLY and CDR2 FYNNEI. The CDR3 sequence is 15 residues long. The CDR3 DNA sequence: TGTGCCATCAGTACAGGTCCGGGGGCGGCCAACGTCCTGACTTTC. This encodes CAISTGPGAANVLTF.

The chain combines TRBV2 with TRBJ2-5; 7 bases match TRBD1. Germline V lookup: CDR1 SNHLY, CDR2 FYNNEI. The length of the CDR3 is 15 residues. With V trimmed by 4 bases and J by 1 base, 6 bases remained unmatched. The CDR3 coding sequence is TGTGCCAGCAGTGGTGACAGGGTGGCCCAAGAGACCCAGTACTTC. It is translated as CASSGDRVAQETQYF.

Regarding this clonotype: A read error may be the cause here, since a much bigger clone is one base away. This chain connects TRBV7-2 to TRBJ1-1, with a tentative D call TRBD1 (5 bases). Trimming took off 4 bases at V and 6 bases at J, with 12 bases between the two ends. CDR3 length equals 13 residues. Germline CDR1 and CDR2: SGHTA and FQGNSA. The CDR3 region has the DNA TGTGCCAGCAGCTCCTTTGGGGGTGCTGAAGCTTTCTTT. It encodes CASSSFGGAEAFF. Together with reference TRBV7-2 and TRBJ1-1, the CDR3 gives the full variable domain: GAGVSQSPSNKVTEKGKDVELRCDPISGHTALYWYRQSLGQGLEFLIYFQGNSAPDKSGLPSDRFSAERTGGSVSTLTIQRTQQEDSAVYLCASSSFGGAEAFFGQGTRLTVV.

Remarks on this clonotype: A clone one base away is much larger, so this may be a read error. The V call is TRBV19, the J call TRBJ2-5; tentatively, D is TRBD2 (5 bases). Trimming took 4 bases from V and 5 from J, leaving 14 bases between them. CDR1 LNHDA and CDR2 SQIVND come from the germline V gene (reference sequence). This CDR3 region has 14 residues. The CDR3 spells CASSTLGPGETQYF. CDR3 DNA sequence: TGTGCCAGTAGTACCCTAGGACCGGGGGAGACCCAGTACTTC.

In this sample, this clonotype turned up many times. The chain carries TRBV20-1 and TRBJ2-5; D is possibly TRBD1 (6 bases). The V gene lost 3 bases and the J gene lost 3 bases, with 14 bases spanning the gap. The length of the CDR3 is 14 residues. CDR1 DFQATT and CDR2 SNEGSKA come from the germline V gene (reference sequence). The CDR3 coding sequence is TGCAGTGCTAGGGCGTCCGGGACAAAAGAGACCCAGTACTTC. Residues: CSARASGTKETQYF.

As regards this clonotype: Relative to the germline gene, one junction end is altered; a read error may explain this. In DNA, the CDR3 is TGCAGTGTCGGAGGGTATAATGAGAAACTGTTTTTT. Its translation is CSVGGYNEKLFF. The gene calls are TRBV20-1 and TRBJ1-4; D gene unclear. The CDR3 covers 12 residues. Germline CDR1 reads DFQATT; CDR2 reads SNEGSKA (reference sequence).

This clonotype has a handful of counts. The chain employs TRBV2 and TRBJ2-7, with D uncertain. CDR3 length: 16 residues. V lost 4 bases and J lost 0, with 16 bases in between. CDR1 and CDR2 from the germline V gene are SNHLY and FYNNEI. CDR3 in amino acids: CASSVHPDSPSYEQYF. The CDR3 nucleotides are TGTGCCAGCAGTGTGCATCCGGATTCTCCCTCCTACGAGCAGTACTTC. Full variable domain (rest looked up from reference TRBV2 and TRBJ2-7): EPEVTQTPSHQVTQMGQEVILRCVPISNHLYFYWYRQILGQKVEFLVSFYNNEISEKSEIFDDQFSVERPDGSNFTLKIRSTKLEDSAMYFCASSVHPDSPSYEQYFGPGTRLTVT.

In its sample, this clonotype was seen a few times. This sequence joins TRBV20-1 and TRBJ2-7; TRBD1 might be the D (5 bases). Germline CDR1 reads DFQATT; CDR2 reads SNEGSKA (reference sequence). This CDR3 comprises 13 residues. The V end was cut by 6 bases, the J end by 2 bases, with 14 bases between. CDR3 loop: CSAVSTATYEQYF. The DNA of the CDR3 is TGCAGTGCCGTGTCGACAGCCACCTACGAGCAGTACTTC.

CDR3 DNA sequence: TGTGCCCCCGGCAGGGGCAACCACGAGCAGTACTTC. Protein: CAPGRGNHEQYF. The chain carries TRBV19 and TRBJ2-7; a possible D gene is TRBD1 (6 bases). V gave up 11 bases and J gave up 5 bases, with 16 bases separating them. CDR3 size: 12 residues. Germline V gene data show CDR1 as LNHDA and CDR2 as SQIVND (reference sequence).

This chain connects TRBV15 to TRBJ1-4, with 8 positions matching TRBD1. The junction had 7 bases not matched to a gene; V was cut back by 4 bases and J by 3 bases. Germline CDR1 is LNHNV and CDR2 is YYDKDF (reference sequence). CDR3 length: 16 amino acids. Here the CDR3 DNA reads TGTGCCACCAGCATATACAGGGGGTCGGCTAATGAAAAACTGTTTTTT. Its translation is CATSIYRGSANEKLFF.

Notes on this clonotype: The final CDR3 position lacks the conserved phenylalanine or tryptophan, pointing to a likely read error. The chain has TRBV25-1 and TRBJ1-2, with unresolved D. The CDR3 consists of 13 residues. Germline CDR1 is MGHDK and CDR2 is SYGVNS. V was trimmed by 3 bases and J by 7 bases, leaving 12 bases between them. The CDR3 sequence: CASSDSGWAGYTL. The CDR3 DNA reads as TGTGCCAGCAGTGATAGTGGGTGGGCTGGCTACACCCTC.